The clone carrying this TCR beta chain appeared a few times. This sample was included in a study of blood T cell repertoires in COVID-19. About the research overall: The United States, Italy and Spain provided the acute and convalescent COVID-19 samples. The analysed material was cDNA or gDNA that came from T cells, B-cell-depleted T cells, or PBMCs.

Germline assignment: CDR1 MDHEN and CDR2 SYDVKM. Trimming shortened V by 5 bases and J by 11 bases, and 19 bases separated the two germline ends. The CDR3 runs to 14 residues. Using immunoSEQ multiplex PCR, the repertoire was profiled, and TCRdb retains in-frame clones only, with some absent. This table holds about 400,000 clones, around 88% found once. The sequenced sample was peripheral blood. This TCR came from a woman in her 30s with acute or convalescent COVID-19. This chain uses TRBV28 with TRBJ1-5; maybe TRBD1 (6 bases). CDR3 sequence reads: CASSGMTGRSAQHF. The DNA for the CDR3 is TGTGCCAGCAGTGGGATGACAGGCCGATCGGCCCAGCATTTT.